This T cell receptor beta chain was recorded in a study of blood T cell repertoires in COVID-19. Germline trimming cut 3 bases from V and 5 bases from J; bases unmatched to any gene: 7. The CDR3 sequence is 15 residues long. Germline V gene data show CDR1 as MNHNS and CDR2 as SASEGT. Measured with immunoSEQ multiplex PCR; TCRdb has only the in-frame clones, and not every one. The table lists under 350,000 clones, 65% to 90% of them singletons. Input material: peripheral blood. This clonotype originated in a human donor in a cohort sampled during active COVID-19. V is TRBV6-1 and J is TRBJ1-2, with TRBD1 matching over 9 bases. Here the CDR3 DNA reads TGTGCCAGCAGTGACCGGACAGGGGAGGGTTATGGCTACACCTTC. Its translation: CASSDRTGEGYGYTF.